This section outlines one TCR beta chain sequence together with its context. The antigen is unknown. V lost 0 bases to trimming and J lost 7 bases, with 10 bases between them. The CDR3 has 13 amino acids. In germline, CDR1 is SGDLS, CDR2 YYNGEE. The data are from a study of graft-versus-host responses after intestinal transplantation. Overall study: Multivisceral, liver-intestinal, or isolated intestinal transplants were given to recipients.

Using immunoSEQ multiplex PCR, the repertoire was profiled, and TCRdb retains in-frame clones only, with some absent. The data hold some 64,000 clones, with 90% observed a single time. The rearrangement links TRBV9 to TRBJ2-5; the D is unclear. The clonotype was recovered from a human donor who was the organ donor for an intestinal transplant. Here the sequenced sample was unstimulated CD8+ T cells sorted from spleen or lymph node cells, taken before transplant. CDR3 bases: TGTGCCAGCAGCGTAGCCTACTACGGGACCCAGTACTTC. This codes for CASSVAYYGTQYF. Full variable domain (rest looked up from reference TRBV9 and TRBJ2-5): DSGVTQTPKHLITATGQRVTLRCSPRSGDLSVYWYQQSLDQGLQFLIQYYNGEERAKGNILERFSAQQFPDLHSELNLSSLELGDSALYFCASSVAYYGTQYFGPGTRLLVL.